This entry lists 18 T cell receptor beta chains sequenced from one sample in a study of T cells in Graves' hyperthyroidism and ophthalmopathy. The investigators amplified TCR beta CDR3 regions from RNA transcripts. The HTBI primer set served for first-round RT-PCR of the TCR CDR3. MiXCR, run by TCRdb on the multiplex PCR reads, gives a single entry per CDR3 protein. Of 350,000 to 500,000 distinct CDR3 sequences in the sample, approximately 15% were seen once. Material: blood. These TCRs come from a woman under 30 with Graves' hyperthyroidism.

Comment on this clonotype: Given a much more abundant clone one base away, this may be a read error. J is TRBJ2-3 and V is TRBV27; no firm D call. Deletions cut 4 bases from V and 4 bases from J, with 12 bases between. Germline CDR1 is MNHEY and CDR2 is SMNVEV (reference sequence). This CDR3 has 14 residues. CDR3 sequence: CASSSTMTPDTQYF. DNA for the CDR3: TGTGCCAGCAGTTCCACCATGACCCCAGATACGCAGTATTTT.

There are a few counts of this clonotype. V is TRBV6-1 and J is TRBJ2-6; 9 bases match TRBD1. Germline V gene data show CDR1 as MNHNS and CDR2 as SASEGT. With V trimmed by 2 bases and J by 4 bases, 12 bases remained unmatched. This CDR3 comprises 19 residues. Here the CDR3 reads CASSELQGQGFAGANVLTF. The CDR3 DNA sequence: TGTGCCAGCAGTGAACTTCAGGGACAGGGATTTGCCGGGGCCAACGTCCTGACTTTC.

This clonotype was detected ten times or more. This chain joins TRBV5-8 and TRBJ2-2, with 9 bases identical to TRBD2. The CDR3 totals 17 residues. Per the germline V gene, CDR1 is SGHTS and CDR2 is YDEGEE. Unmatched junction bases numbered 13, after V lost 5 bases and J lost 5 bases. The CDR3: CASRYTGGRAETGELFF. In nucleotides, the CDR3 is TGTGCCAGCAGATACACGGGCGGGAGGGCCGAAACCGGGGAGCTGTTTTTT.

This clonotype was detected many times. The V gene is TRBV11-1, the J gene TRBJ2-7, with TRBD2 as a possible D gene (6 bases). CDR1 is SGHAT and CDR2 is FQDESV in the germline V gene (reference sequence). The CDR3 totals 16 residues. Trimming removed 5 bases at V and 4 bases at J, with 21 bases between. CDR3 coding DNA: TGTGCCAGCAGCCCGGAGGGGCCCTCAAAGGTGTACGAGCAGTACTTC. It translates to CASSPEGPSKVYEQYF.

This clonotype was detected ten times or more. The chain links TRBV30 to TRBJ2-3; no definite D call. CDR1 and CDR2 from the germline V gene are GTSNPN and SVGIG (reference sequence). The CDR3 spans 16 residues. V was trimmed by 2 bases and J by 3 bases, leaving 18 bases between them. The CDR3 sequence is CAWSPHTGSTTDTQYF. CDR3 in DNA: TGTGCCTGGAGTCCCCACACGGGCTCAACGACAGATACGCAGTATTTT.

The V call is TRBV9, the J call TRBJ2-1; a possible D gene is TRBD2 (5 bases). The CDR3 spans 11 residues. CDR1 SGDLS and CDR2 YYNGEE come from the germline V gene. V lost 7 bases to trimming and J lost 8 bases, with 10 bases between them. CDR3 amino acids: CASGSGDEQFF. The DNA for the CDR3 is TGTGCCAGCGGGAGTGGCGATGAGCAGTTCTTC.

This clonotype came up many times. V is TRBV11-1 and J is TRBJ2-1; 8 bases line up with TRBD2. CDR3 length: 16 amino acids. Germline-derived CDR1 and CDR2 are SGHAT and FQDESV (reference sequence). V dropped 2 bases and J dropped 8; count of bases not matched to a gene: 11. Here the CDR3 reads CASSLSPGLVSHEQFF. The CDR3 DNA reads TGTGCCAGCAGCTTATCCCCGGGACTAGTTAGCCATGAGCAGTTCTTC.

This clonotype has ten or more counts. This rearrangement joins TRBV7-9 to TRBJ2-1; no clear D. This CDR3 spans 12 amino acids. Trimming removed 1 base at V and 8 bases at J, with 6 bases between. Germline lookup yields CDR1 SEHNR and CDR2 FQNEAQ (reference sequence). The CDR3 DNA reads TGTGCCAGCAGCTTAGTCCCGCATGAGCAGTTCTTC. Its translation: CASSLVPHEQFF.

In its sample, this clonotype was seen many times. The genes are TRBV6-1 and TRBJ1-2; 10 bases align to TRBD1. V was pared by 3 bases and J by 7 bases, with 5 bases of the junction left unmatched. This CDR3 has 14 residues. Germline V gives CDR1 MNHNS, CDR2 SASEGT. This CDR3 reads CASSERQGASGYTF. The CDR3 bases are TGTGCCAGCAGTGAGCGACAGGGGGCGAGTGGCTACACCTTC.

This clonotype appeared many times. The rearrangement joins TRBV12-3 or TRBV12-4 to TRBJ1-1, with a possible D match to TRBD1 (5 bases). Trimming took 1 base from V and 3 from J, leaving 12 bases between them. The CDR3 runs 15 residues. CDR3 bases: TGTGCCAGCAGTTTAGTTAGTCGGGGGGACACTGAAGCTTTCTTT. Protein: CASSLVSRGDTEAFF.

The CDR3 region is CASSAGLAPNTGELFF. Written as DNA, the CDR3 is TGTGCCAGCAGCGCAGGCCTAGCGCCTAACACCGGGGAGCTGTTTTTT. The chain combines TRBV9 with TRBJ2-2; D perhaps matches TRBD2 (6 bases). V shed 3 bases and J shed 2 bases, with 14 bases lying between them. CDR1 SGDLS and CDR2 YYNGEE come from the germline V gene. There are 16 residues in the CDR3.

The CDR3 here is CATSDSSSTDTQYF. The CDR3 coding sequence is TGTGCCACCAGTGACAGCAGTAGCACAGATACGCAGTATTTT. The chain couples TRBV24-1 to TRBJ2-3; D is unclear. This CDR3 spans 14 amino acids. In germline, CDR1 is KGHDR, CDR2 SFDVKD. Trimming stripped 4 bases from V and 0 bases from J, with 7 bases between.

This clonotype has at least ten counts. The chain recombines TRBV27 with TRBJ2-7; perhaps TRBD2 as D (6 bases). V gave up 4 bases and J gave up 2 bases, with 12 bases separating them. Germline CDR1 is MNHEY and CDR2 is SMNVEV (reference sequence). The CDR3 has 14 amino acids. The CDR3 bases are TGTGCCAGCAGTTCTGTGGGAGGCCCCTACGAGCAGTACTTC. It translates to CASSSVGGPYEQYF.

This clonotype was picked up many times. The chain is built from TRBV5-1 and TRBJ1-2; 8 bases are a match to TRBD1. The CDR3 runs to 15 residues. Germline V lookup: CDR1 SGHRS, CDR2 YFSETQ. The V gene end was trimmed by 4 bases and the J gene end by 2 bases; junction bases not matched to a gene: 7. The CDR3 nucleotides are TGCGCCAGCAGCCCCGGACAGGGAATAAACTATGGCTACACCTTC. Residues: CASSPGQGINYGYTF.

Ten or more counts support this clonotype. The V gene is TRBV20-1, the J gene TRBJ2-6; the match to TRBD2 covers 8 bases. With 2 bases clipped from V and 0 bases from J, the junction kept 3 bases outside the gene matches. This CDR3 spans 16 amino acids. Looked up from germline, CDR1 is DFQATT and CDR2 is SNEGSKA (reference sequence). CDR3 residues: CSARSGGGSGANVLTF. In DNA, the CDR3 is TGCAGTGCTAGATCGGGAGGGGGCTCTGGGGCCAACGTCCTGACTTTC.

This clonotype was seen a few times. The chain has TRBV4-1 and TRBJ2-1, with TRBD2 identical over 10 bases. V was pared by 6 bases and J by 5 bases, with 10 bases of the junction left unmatched. The V gene's germline CDR1 is MGHRA and CDR2 YSYEKL. The CDR3 loop spans 16 amino acids. The CDR3 sequence: CASSRPSGSRDNEQFF. The DNA for the CDR3 is TGCGCCAGCAGTCGACCTAGCGGGAGTAGGGACAATGAGCAGTTCTTC.

The table lists this clonotype with a few counts. One end of the junction is discordant with germline, which a read error may explain. V is TRBV12-3 or TRBV12-4 and J is TRBJ1-4; D gene unclear. The CDR3 runs to 13 residues. The CDR3 DNA sequence: TGTGCCAGCAGTTTAAGTGTTAATGAAGAACTGTTTTTT. It codes for CASSLSVNEELFF.

This clonotype was seen a few times. The chain links TRBV30 to TRBJ1-6; D is unclear. Germline lookup yields CDR1 GTSNPN and CDR2 SVGIG (reference sequence). Between the trimmed V and J ends, which lost 1 base and 1 base, there was a span of 5 bases. The CDR3 is 14 amino acids. The CDR3 here is CAWSGMSYNSPLHF. The DNA of the CDR3 is TGTGCCTGGAGTGGAATGTCCTATAATTCACCCCTCCACTTT.